Below are 16 T cell receptor beta chains sequenced from a single sample in a study of cytomegalovirus exposure and HLA in healthy donors. The PCR employed 60 Vbeta primers together with 13 Jbeta primers. The assay was immunoSEQ multiplex PCR, and TCRdb's table has in-frame clones only and misses some. This sample contains approximately 58,000 clones. The sequencing sample was made of PBMCs. These receptors originate from a woman aged 18-30 years in good health and CMV-seronegative.

The V gene is TRBV4-2, the J gene TRBJ1-5, with D hard to call. V lost 1 base and J 1 base, leaving 8 bases between the germline ends. The germline CDR1 and CDR2 sequences are LGHNA and YNFKEQ. CDR3 length equals 15 residues. CDR3 sequence: CASSQVHTSNQPQHF. The DNA for the CDR3 is TGTGCCAGCAGCCAAGTTCACACAAGCAATCAGCCCCAGCATTTT.

V and J are TRBV5-1 and TRBJ2-3; 7 nucleotides match TRBD2. With V trimmed by 3 bases and J by 3 bases, 4 bases remained unmatched. In germline, CDR1 is SGHRS, CDR2 YFSETQ. This CDR3 comprises 14 residues. CDR3 sequence reads: CASSWGEGTDTQYF. The CDR3 DNA sequence: TGCGCCAGCAGCTGGGGGGAGGGTACAGATACGCAGTATTTT.

The chain uses TRBV29-1 and TRBJ1-1; 7 bases line up with TRBD1. Germline V gene data show CDR1 as SQVTM and CDR2 as ANQGSEA. This CDR3 spans 13 amino acids. V was pared by 2 bases and J by 3 bases, with 3 bases of the junction left unmatched. CDR3 loop: CSVESDRDTEAFF. The DNA for the CDR3 is TGCAGCGTTGAATCCGACAGGGACACTGAAGCTTTCTTT.

The chain is built from TRBV25-1 and TRBJ2-5, with D perhaps TRBD2 (6 bases). The CDR3 length is 14 residues. V was cut by 3 bases and J by 5 bases, with 13 bases left in between. Germline lookup yields CDR1 MGHDK and CDR2 SYGVNS. The CDR3 loop is CASSDNGRGETQYF. The CDR3 region has the DNA TGTGCCAGCAGTGATAACGGGCGGGGTGAGACCCAGTACTTC.

The chain recombines TRBV19 with TRBJ2-7; TRBD2 matches 9 bases. The CDR3 has 17 amino acids. The V and J ends lost 3 bases and 2 bases, in that order; junction bases with no gene match: 11. Germline CDR1 reads LNHDA; CDR2 reads SQIVND (reference sequence). The CDR3: CASSMGSTSGGTYEQYF. The CDR3 nucleotides are TGTGCCAGTAGTATGGGATCGACTAGCGGAGGGACCTACGAGCAGTACTTC.

CDR3 DNA: TGTGCCAGCAGTCCACAGGGGGCTGTTTATGGCTACACCTTC. This codes for CASSPQGAVYGYTF. The chain carries TRBV7-6 and TRBJ1-2, with 9 bases identical to TRBD1. Germline loops: CDR1 SGHVS, CDR2 FNYEAQ. The V segment lost 6 bases and the J segment 5 bases; nucleotides outside the gene matches: 7. CDR3 length: 14 residues. The variable domain in full, completed from reference TRBV7-6 and TRBJ1-2, reads GAGVSQSPRYKVTKRGQDVALRCDPISGHVSLYWYRQALGQGPEFLTYFNYEAQQDKSGLPNDRFSAERPEGSISTLTIQRTEQRDSAMYRCASSPQGAVYGYTFGSGTRLTVV.

The J gene is TRBJ1-1, the V gene TRBV5-1; weak D call: TRBD1 (5 bases). The CDR3 is made up of 14 amino acids. Germline V gene data show CDR1 as SGHRS and CDR2 as YFSETQ. Trimming pared 6 bases from V and 6 bases from J, leaving 18 bases between. The CDR3 sequence: CASTLSAGDPEAFF. CDR3 in DNA: TGCGCCAGCACCCTTTCCGCGGGGGATCCTGAAGCTTTCTTT.

CDR3 region: CASSANLNTEAFF. The CDR3 nucleotides read TGTGCCAGTAGTGCAAACTTGAACACTGAAGCTTTCTTT. This chain uses TRBV19 with TRBJ1-1; D uncertain. Trimming took off 5 bases at V and 0 bases at J, with 7 bases between the two ends. This CDR3 region has 13 residues. Germline assignment: CDR1 LNHDA and CDR2 SQIVND (reference sequence).

This chain joins TRBV5-4 and TRBJ2-1; the match to TRBD2 covers 8 bases. Germline-derived CDR1 and CDR2 are SGHNT and YYREEE (reference sequence). V lost 1 base and J lost 0; bases outside the gene matches: 12. The CDR3 consists of 19 residues. For the CDR3, the DNA is TGTGCCAGCAGCTTGAGAGGACTAGCTCTGATGAGCTCCTACAATGAGCAGTTCTTC. Protein: CASSLRGLALMSSYNEQFF.

The rearrangement joins TRBV9 to TRBJ1-1; no definite D call. Deletions cut 2 bases from V and 5 bases from J, with 13 bases between. The CDR3 totals 14 residues. CDR1 and CDR2 from the germline V gene are SGDLS and YYNGEE. The CDR3 here is CASSVREGSTEAFF. The CDR3 nucleotides are TGTGCCAGCAGCGTTAGGGAAGGGAGTACTGAAGCTTTCTTT. Full variable domain (remainder filled in from reference TRBV9 and TRBJ1-1): DSGVTQTPKHLITATGQRVTLRCSPRSGDLSVYWYQQSLDQGLQFLIQYYNGEERAKGNILERFSAQQFPDLHSELNLSSLELGDSALYFCASSVREGSTEAFFGQGTRLTVV.

The J gene is TRBJ1-1, the V gene TRBV11-3; 9 bases are a match to TRBD1. V dropped 4 bases and J dropped 11; count of bases not matched to a gene: 8. This CDR3 contains 13 residues. Germline V gives CDR1 SGHNT, CDR2 YENEEA. The CDR3 reads CASSSGQGLIAFF. The CDR3, as DNA: TGTGCCAGCAGCTCGGGACAGGGCCTTATTGCTTTCTTT.

The chain carries TRBV30 and TRBJ2-5; tentative D call: TRBD2 (6 bases). There are 15 residues in the CDR3. Germline V lookup: CDR1 GTSNPN, CDR2 SVGIG (reference sequence). V was cut by 0 bases and J by 5 bases, with 16 bases left in between. The CDR3 protein is CAWSVRASVMETQYF. CDR3 bases: TGTGCCTGGAGTGTACGGGCTAGCGTGATGGAGACCCAGTACTTC.

In the case of this clone: Other nucleotide sequences from this sample produce the same CDR3. The J gene is TRBJ2-1, the V gene TRBV29-1; TRBD1 is a possible D gene (6 bases). CDR3 size: 10 residues. Germline V lookup: CDR1 SQVTM, CDR2 ANQGSEA. The chain's CDR3 is CRTRGNEQFF. CDR3 nucleotide sequence: TGCAGAACAAGGGGGAATGAGCAGTTCTTC.

The chain carries TRBV27 and TRBJ2-7; 9 bases are shared with TRBD1. Per germline, CDR1 MNHEY and CDR2 SMNVEV (reference sequence). CDR3 length: 17 residues. V gave up 5 bases and J gave up 3 bases; unmatched junction bases: 14. This CDR3 is CASSLRTGATNVYEQYF. Written as DNA, the CDR3 is TGTGCCAGCAGTCTACGGACAGGGGCGACTAACGTCTACGAGCAGTACTTC.

The rearrangement uses TRBV7-6 and TRBJ2-7, with D tentatively TRBD2 (5 bases). The CDR3 sequence is 15 residues long. Per the germline V gene, CDR1 is SGHVS and CDR2 is FNYEAQ. The germline V and J ends were trimmed by 1 base and 0 bases, with 10 bases remaining between them. This CDR3 reads CASSLGGGSSYEQYF. The DNA for the CDR3 is TGTGCCAGCAGCTTAGGGGGTGGGAGCTCCTACGAGCAGTACTTC.

The chain combines TRBV9 with TRBJ2-7, with D maybe TRBD1 (5 bases). The CDR3 is 14 residues long. Trimming cost V 4 bases and J 3 bases, with 14 bases left between them. Germline CDR1 and CDR2: SGDLS and YYNGEE. Here the CDR3 DNA reads TGTGCCAGCAGCTTGCAGGGCGGCGTCTACGAGCAGTACTTC. Translating gives CASSLQGGVYEQYF.